This TCR beta chain was retrieved from a study of technical replicates of blood from a handful of donors. Unmatched junction bases numbered 2, after V lost 3 bases and J lost 5 bases. This CDR3 is built from 13 residues. Germline lookup yields CDR1 SGDLS and CDR2 YYNGEE. TCRdb's table, derived via immunoSEQ multiplex PCR, lists solely in-frame clones and lacks some. Of 50,000 or so clones in the sample, about 93% were seen once. This TCR came from a human donor in good health. Some clones in this sample may be carry-over from other donors' samples. V gene TRBV9 combines with J gene TRBJ2-1, with 7 bases matching TRBD2. The sample comprised PBMCs. As DNA, the CDR3 is TGTGCCAGCAGCGGTACTAGCGACAATGAGCAGTTCTTC. Encoded protein: CASSGTSDNEQFF.